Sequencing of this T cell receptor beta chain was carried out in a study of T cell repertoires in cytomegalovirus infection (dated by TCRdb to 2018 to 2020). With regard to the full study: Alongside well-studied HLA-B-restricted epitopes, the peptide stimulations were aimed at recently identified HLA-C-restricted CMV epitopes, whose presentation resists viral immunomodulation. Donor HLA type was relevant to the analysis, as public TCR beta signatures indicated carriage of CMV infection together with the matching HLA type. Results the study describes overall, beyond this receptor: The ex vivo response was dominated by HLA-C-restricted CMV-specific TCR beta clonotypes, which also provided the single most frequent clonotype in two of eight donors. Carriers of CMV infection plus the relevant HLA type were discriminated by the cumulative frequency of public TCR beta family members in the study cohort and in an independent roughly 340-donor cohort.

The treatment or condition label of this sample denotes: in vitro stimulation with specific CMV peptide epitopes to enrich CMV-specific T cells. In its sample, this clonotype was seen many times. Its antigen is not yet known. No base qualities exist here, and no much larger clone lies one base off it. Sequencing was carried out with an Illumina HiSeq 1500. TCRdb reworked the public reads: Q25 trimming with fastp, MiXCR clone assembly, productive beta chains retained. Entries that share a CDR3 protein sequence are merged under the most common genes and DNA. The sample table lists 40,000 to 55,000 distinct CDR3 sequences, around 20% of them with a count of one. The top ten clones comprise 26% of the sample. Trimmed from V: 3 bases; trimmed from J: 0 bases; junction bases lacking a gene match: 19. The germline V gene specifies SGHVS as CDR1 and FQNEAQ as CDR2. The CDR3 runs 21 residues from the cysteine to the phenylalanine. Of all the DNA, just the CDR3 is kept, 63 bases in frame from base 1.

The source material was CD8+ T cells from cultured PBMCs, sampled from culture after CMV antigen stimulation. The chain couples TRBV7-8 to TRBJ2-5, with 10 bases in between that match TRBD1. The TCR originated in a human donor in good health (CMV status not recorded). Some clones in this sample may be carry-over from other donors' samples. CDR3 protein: CASSFDRGPTGIELNQETQYF. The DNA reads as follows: TGTGCCAGCAGCTTTGACAGGGGGCCTACCGGGATCGAACTGAACCAAGAGACCCAGTACTTC.